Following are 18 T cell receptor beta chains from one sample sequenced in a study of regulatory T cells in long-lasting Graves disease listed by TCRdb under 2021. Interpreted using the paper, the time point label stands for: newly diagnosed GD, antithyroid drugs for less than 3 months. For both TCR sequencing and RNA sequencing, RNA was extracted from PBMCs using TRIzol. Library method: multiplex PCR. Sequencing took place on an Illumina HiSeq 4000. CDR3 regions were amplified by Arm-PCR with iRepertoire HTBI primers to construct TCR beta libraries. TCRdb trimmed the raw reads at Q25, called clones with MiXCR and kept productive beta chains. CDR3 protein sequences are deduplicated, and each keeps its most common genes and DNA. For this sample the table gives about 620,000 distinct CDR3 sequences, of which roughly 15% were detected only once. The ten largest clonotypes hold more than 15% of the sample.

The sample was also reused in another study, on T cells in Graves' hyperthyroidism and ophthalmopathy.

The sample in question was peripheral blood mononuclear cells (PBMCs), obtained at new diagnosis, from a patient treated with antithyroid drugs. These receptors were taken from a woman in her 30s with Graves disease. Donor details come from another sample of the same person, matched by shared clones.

The CDR3: CASSPTQGGEQFF. The CDR3, as DNA: TGTGCCAGCTCACCAACCCAGGGCGGTGAGCAGTTCTTC. The chain is built from TRBV18 and TRBJ2-1; possibly TRBD1 for D (5 bases). The CDR3 has 13 amino acids. Trimming left V 2 bases short and J 9 bases short, with 11 bases between. The germline V gene encodes CDR1 KGHSH and CDR2 LQKENI. Complete variable domain (other parts from reference TRBV18 and TRBJ2-1): NAGVMQNPRHLVRRRGQEARLRCSPMKGHSHVYWYRQLPEEGLKFMVYLQKENIIDESGMPKERFSAEFPKEGPSILRIQQVVRGDSAAYFCASSPTQGGEQFFGPGTRLTVL.

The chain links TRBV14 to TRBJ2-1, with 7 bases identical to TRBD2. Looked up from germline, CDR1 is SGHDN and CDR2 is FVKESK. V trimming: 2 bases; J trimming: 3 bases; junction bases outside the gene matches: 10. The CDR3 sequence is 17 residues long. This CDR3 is CASSQISGAHYYNEQFF. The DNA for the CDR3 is TGTGCCAGCAGCCAAATAAGCGGGGCACACTACTACAATGAGCAGTTCTTC.

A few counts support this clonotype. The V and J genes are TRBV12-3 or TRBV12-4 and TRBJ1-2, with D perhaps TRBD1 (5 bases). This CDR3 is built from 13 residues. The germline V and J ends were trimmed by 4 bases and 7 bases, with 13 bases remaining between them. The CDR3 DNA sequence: TGTGCCAGCAGTTCGCTCCTAAGGGGTGGCTACACCTTC. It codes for CASSSLLRGGYTF.

CDR3 bases: TGTGCCAGCAGTTACTCGGGCTATAGGGATACGCAGTATTTT. As protein: CASSYSGYRDTQYF. This rearrangement joins TRBV6-2 or TRBV6-3 to TRBJ2-3; D not certain. This CDR3 has 14 residues. Deletions cut 0 bases from V and 6 bases from J, with 10 bases between. Germline V lookup: CDR1 MNHEY, CDR2 SVGEGT.

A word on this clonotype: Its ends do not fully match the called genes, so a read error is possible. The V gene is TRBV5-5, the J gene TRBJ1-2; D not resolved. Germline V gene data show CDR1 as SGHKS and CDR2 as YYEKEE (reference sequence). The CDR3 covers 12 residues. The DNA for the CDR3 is TGTGCCAGCAGCTTCACTGAGGATGGCTGCACCTTC. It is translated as CASSFTEDGCTF.

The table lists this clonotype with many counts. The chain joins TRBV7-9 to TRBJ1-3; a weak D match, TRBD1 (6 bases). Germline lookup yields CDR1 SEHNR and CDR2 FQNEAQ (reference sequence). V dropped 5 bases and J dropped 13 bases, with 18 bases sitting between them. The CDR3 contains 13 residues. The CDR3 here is CASSPRDTTRIYF. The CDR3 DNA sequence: TGTGCCAGCAGCCCGAGGGACACGACGAGGATATATTTT. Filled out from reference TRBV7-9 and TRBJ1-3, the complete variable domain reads DTGVSQNPRHKITKRGQNVTFRCDPISEHNRLYWYRQTLGQGPEFLTYFQNEAQLEKSRLLSDRFSAERPKGSFSTLEIQRTEQGDSAMYLCASSPRDTTRIYFGEGSWLTVV.

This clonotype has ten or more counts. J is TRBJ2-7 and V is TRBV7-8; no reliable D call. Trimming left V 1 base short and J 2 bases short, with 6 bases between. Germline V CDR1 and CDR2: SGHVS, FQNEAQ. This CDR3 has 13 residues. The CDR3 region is CASSLEEAYEQYF. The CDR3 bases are TGTGCCAGCAGCTTAGAAGAAGCCTACGAGCAGTACTTC.

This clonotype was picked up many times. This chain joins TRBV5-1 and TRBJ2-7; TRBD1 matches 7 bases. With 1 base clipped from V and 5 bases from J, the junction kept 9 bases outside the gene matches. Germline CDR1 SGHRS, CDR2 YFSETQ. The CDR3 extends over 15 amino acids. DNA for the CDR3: TGCGCCAGCAGCTTGTTGGGACAGCGGTGGAACGAGCAGTACTTC. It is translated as CASSLLGQRWNEQYF. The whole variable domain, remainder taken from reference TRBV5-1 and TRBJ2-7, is KAGVTQTPRYLIKTRGQQVTLSCSPISGHRSVSWYQQTPGQGLQFLFEYFSETQRNKGNFPGRFSGRQFSNSRSEMNVSTLELGDSALYLCASSLLGQRWNEQYFGPGTRLTVT.

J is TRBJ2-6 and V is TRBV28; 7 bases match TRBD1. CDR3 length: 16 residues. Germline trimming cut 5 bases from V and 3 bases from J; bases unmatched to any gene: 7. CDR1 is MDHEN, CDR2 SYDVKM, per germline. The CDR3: CASSEQGMGGANVLTF. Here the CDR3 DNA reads TGTGCCAGCAGTGAACAGGGGATGGGTGGGGCCAACGTCCTGACTTTC.

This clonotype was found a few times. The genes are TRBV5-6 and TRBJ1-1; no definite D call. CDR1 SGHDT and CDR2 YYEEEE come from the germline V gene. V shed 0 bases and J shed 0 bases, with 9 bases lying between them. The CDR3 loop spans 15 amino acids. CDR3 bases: TGTGCCAGCAGCTTGGTGGGGTTGTTGAACACTGAAGCTTTCTTT. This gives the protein CASSLVGLLNTEAFF.

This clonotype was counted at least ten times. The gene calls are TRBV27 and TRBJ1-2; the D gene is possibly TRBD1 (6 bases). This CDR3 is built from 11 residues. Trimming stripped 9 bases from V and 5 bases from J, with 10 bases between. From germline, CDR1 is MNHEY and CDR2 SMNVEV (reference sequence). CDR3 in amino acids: CAREGDYGYTF. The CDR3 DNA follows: TGTGCCAGGGAGGGGGATTATGGCTACACCTTC.

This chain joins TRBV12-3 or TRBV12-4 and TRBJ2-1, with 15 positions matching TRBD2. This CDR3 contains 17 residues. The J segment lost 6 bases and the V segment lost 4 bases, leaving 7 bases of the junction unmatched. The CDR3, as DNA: TGTGCCAGCAGTTCCCCGGGACTAGCGGGAGGTCGCAATGAGCAGTTCTTC. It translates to CASSSPGLAGGRNEQFF.

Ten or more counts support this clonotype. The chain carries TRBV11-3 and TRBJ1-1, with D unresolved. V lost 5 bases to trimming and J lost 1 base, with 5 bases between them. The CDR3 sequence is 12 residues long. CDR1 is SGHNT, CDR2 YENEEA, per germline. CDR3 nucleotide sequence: TGTGCCAGCAGCCACACGAACACTGAAGCTTTCTTT. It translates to CASSHTNTEAFF.

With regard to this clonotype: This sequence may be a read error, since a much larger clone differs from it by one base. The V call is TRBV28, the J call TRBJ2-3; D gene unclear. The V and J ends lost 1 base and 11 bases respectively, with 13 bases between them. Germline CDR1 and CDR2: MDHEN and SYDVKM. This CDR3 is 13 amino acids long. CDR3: CASSLLRSGGQYF. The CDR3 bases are TGTGCCAGCAGTTTATTGCGTTCCGGCGGGCAGTATTTT.

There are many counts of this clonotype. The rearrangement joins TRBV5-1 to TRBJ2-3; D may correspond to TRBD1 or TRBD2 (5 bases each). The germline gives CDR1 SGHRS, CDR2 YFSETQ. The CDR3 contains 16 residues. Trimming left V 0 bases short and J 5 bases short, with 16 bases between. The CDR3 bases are TGCGCCAGCAGCTTGGCTAACCCAGGGAGCGGAGATACGCAGTATTTT. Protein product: CASSLANPGSGDTQYF.

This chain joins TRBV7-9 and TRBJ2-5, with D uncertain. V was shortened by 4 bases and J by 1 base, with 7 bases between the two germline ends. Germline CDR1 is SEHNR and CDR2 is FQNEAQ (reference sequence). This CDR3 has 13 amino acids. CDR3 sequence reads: CASSYGPQETQYF. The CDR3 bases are TGTGCCAGCAGCTACGGGCCCCAAGAGACCCAGTACTTC.

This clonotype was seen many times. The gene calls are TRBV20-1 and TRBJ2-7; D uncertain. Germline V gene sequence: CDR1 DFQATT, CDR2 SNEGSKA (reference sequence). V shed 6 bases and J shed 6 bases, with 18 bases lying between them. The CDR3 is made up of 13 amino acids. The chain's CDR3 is CSANSFPLREQYF. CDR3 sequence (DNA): TGCAGTGCCAACTCCTTCCCCCTCCGCGAGCAGTACTTC.

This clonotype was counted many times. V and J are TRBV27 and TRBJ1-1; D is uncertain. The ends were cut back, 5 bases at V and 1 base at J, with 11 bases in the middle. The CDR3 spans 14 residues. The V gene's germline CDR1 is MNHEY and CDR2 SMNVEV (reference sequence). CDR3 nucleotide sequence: TGTGCCAGCAGTACAAGAGCAGCGAACACTGAAGCTTTCTTT. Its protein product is CASSTRAANTEAFF.